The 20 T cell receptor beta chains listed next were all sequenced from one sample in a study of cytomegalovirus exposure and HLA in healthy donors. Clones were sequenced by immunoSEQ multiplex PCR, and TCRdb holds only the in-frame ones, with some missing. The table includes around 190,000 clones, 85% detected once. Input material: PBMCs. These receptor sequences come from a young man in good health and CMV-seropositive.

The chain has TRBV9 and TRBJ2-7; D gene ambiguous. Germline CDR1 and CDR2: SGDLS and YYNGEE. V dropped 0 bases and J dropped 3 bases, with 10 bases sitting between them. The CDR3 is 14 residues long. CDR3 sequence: CASSVADTNYEQYF. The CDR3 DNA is TGTGCCAGCAGCGTAGCAGACACGAACTACGAGCAGTACTTC.

CDR3 residues: CASSLGSPSGGYEQYF. CDR3 nucleotides: TGTGCCAGCAGCTTAGGTAGCCCTAGCGGGGGGTACGAGCAGTACTTC. V and J are TRBV11-2 and TRBJ2-7, with 11 nucleotides matching TRBD2. The CDR3 extends over 16 amino acids. V dropped 1 base and J dropped 4; count of bases not matched to a gene: 6. Per germline, CDR1 SGHAT and CDR2 FQNNGV.

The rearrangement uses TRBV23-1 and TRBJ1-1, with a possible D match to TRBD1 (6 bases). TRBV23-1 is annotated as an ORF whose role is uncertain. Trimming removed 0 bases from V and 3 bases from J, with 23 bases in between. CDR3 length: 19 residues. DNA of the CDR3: TGCGCCAGCAGTCAATCGGTCTGGGGGGGCTGGGTTCTGGACACTGAAGCTTTCTTT. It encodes CASSQSVWGGWVLDTEAFF.

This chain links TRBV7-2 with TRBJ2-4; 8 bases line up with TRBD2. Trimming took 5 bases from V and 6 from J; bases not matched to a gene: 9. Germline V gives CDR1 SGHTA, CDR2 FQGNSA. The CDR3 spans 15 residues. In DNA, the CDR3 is TGTGCCAGCAGCCTGAGAGCGGGGGCGCTAAACATTCAGTACTTC. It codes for CASSLRAGALNIQYF.

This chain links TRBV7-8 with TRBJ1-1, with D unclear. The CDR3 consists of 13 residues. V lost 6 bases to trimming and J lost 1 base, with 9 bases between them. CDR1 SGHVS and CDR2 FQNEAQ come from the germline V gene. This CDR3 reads CASSQQENTEAFF. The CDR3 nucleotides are TGTGCCAGCAGTCAACAAGAGAACACTGAAGCTTTCTTT.

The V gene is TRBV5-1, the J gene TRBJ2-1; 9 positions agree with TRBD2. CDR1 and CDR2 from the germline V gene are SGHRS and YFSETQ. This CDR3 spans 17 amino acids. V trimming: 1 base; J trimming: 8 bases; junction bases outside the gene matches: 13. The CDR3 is CASSLFPAAGGTDEQFF. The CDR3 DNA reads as TGCGCCAGCAGCTTGTTCCCGGCAGCGGGGGGTACTGATGAGCAGTTCTTC.

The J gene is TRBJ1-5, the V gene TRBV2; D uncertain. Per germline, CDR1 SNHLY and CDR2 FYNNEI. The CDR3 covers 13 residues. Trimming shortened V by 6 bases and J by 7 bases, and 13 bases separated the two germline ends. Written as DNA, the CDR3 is TGTGCCAGCAGGTCCTATTTGAAACAGCCCCAGCATTTT. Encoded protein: CASRSYLKQPQHF.

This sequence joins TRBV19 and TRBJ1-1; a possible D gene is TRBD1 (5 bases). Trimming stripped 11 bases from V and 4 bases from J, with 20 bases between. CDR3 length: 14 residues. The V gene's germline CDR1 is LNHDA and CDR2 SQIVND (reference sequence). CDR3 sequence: CAVGTGVRGTEAFF. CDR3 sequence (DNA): TGTGCCGTAGGCACGGGGGTTCGTGGCACTGAAGCTTTCTTT.

CDR3 nucleotides: TGTGCCAGCAGCTTATCTACTAGCGGTAGGCGTGGCACAGATACGCAGTATTTT. It is translated as CASSLSTSGRRGTDTQYF. V and J are TRBV7-8 and TRBJ2-3; 8 positions agree with TRBD2. The CDR3 consists of 18 residues. The junction had 11 bases not matched to a gene; V was cut back by 2 bases and J by 1 base. Germline V CDR1 and CDR2: SGHVS, FQNEAQ.

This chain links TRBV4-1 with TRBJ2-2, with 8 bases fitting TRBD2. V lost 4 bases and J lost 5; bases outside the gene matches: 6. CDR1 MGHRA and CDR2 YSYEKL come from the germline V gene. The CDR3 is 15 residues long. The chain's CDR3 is CASSRGGSKTGELFF. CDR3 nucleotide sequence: TGCGCCAGCAGCCGCGGGGGGTCTAAAACCGGGGAGCTGTTTTTT.

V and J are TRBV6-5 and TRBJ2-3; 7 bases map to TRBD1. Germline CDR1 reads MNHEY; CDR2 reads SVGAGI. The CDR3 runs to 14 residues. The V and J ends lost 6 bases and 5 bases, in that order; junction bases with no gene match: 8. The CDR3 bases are TGTGCCAGCAGCCAGGGGGTGGCGAGAGATACGCAGTATTTT. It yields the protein CASSQGVARDTQYF.

CDR3 sequence: CASSISSGSQETQYF. In DNA, the CDR3 is TGCGCCAGCAGCATCTCTAGCGGATCCCAAGAGACCCAGTACTTC. The chain links TRBV5-1 to TRBJ2-5, with TRBD2 identical over 7 bases. Germline CDR1 is SGHRS and CDR2 is YFSETQ. CDR3 length: 15 amino acids. The junction had 7 bases not matched to a gene; V was cut back by 4 bases and J by 1 base.

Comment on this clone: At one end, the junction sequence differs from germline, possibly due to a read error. CDR3 loop: CASSLPGQGNFGYTF. CDR3 DNA: TGTGCCAGCAGCCTACCGGGACAGGGGAACTTTGGCTACACCTTC. The chain uses TRBV14 and TRBJ1-2, with 10 bases matching TRBD1. The CDR3 covers 15 residues. CDR1 and CDR2 (germline): SGHDN, FVKESK.

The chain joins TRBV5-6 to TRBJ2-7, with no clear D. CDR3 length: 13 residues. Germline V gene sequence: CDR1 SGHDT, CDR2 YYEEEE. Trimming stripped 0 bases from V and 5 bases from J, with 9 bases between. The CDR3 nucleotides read TGTGCCAGCAGCTTGGCCATTTCCCACGAGCAGTACTTC. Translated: CASSLAISHEQYF.

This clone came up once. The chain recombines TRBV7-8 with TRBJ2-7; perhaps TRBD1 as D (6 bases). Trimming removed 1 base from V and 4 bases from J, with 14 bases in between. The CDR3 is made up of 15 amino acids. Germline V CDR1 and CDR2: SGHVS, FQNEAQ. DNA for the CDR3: TGTGCCAGCAGCTTAGGGTCCAGGGGAACGTACGAGCAGTACTTC. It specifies CASSLGSRGTYEQYF. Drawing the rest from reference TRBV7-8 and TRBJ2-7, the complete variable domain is GAGVSQSPRYKVAKRGQDVALRCDPISGHVSLFWYQQALGQGPEFLTYFQNEAQLDKSGLPSDRFFAERPEGSVSTLKIQRTQQEDSAVYLCASSLGSRGTYEQYFGPGTRLTVT.

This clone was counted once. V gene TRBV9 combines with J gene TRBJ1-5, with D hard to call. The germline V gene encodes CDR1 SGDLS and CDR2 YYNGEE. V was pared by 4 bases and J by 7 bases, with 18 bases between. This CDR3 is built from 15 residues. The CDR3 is CASSRDPKTGQPQHF. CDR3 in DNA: TGTGCCAGCAGCCGAGACCCCAAAACGGGACAGCCCCAGCATTTT.

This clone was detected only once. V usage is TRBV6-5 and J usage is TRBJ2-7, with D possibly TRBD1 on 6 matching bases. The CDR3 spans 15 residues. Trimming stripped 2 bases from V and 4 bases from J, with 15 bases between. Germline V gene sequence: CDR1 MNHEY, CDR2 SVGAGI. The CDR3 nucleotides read TGTGCCAGCAGTTACAGGGCGACAGGAGGATACGAGCAGTACTTC. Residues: CASSYRATGGYEQYF.

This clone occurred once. CDR3 DNA: TGTGCCTGGAGTTTAACCGGGGGCTACACCTTC. This gives the protein CAWSLTGGYTF. The chain carries TRBV30 and TRBJ1-2; D unclear. The CDR3 runs 11 residues. Germline CDR1 reads GTSNPN; CDR2 reads SVGIG (reference sequence). V was clipped by 2 bases and J by 8 bases, with 9 bases between them.

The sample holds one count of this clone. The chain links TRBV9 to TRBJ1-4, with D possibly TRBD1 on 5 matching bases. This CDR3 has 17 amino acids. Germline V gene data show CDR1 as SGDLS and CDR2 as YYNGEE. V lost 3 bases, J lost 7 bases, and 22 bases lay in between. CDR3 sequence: CASSANPLREGTEKLFF. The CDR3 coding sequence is TGTGCCAGCAGCGCCAATCCCCTCAGGGAGGGAACTGAAAAACTGTTTTTT.

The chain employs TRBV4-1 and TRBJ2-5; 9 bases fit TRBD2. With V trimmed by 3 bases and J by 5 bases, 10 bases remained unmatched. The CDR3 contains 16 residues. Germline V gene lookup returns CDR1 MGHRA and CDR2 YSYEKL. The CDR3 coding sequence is TGCGCCAGCAGCCAGGACCTAGCGGGGACCAATGAGACCCAGTACTTC. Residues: CASSQDLAGTNETQYF.